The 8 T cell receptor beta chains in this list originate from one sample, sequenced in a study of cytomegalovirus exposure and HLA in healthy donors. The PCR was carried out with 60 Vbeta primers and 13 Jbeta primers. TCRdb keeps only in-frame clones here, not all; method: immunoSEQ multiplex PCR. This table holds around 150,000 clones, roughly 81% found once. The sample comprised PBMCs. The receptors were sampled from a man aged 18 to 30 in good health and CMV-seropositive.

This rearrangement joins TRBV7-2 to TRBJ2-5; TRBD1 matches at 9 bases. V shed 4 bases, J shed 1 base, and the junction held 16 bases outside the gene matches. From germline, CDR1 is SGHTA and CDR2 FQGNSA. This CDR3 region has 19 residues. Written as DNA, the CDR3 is TGTGCCAGCAGCTCATTACTTGGCGCCGGACAGGGGACCCAAGAGACCCAGTACTTC. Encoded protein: CASSSLLGAGQGTQETQYF.

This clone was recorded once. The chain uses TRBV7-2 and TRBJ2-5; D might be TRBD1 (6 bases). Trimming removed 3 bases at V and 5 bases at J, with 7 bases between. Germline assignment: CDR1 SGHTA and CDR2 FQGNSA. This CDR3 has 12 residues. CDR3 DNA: TGTGCCAGCAGCTTCCAGGGGGAGACCCAGTACTTC. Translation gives CASSFQGETQYF.

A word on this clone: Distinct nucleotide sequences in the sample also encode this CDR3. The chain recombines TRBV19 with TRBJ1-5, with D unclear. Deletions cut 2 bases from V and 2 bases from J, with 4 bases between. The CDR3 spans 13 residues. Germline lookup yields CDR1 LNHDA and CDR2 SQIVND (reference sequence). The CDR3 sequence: CASSISGNQPQHF. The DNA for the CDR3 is TGTGCCAGTAGTATATCGGGCAATCAGCCCCAGCATTTT.

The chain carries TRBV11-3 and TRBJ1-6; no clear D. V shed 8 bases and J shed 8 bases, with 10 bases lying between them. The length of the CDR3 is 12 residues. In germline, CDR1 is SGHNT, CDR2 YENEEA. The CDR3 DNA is TGTGCCAGCCCTGGGCCGTATTCACCCCTCCACTTT. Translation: CASPGPYSPLHF.

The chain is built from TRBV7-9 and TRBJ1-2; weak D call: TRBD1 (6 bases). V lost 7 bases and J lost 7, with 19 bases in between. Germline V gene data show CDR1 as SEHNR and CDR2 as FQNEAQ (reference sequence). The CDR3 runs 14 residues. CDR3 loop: CASTPTSDRRGYTF. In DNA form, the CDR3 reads TGTGCCAGCACCCCGACGTCGGACAGACGTGGCTACACCTTC.

The CDR3 reads CASSQPDRDNQPQHF. DNA for the CDR3: TGCGCCAGCAGCCAACCGGACAGGGATAATCAGCCCCAGCATTTT. The chain uses TRBV4-1 and TRBJ1-5; 8 bases line up with TRBD1. The V gene end was trimmed by 2 bases and the J gene end by 4 bases; junction bases not matched to a gene: 4. The length of the CDR3 is 15 residues. CDR1 and CDR2 from the germline V gene are MGHRA and YSYEKL.

CDR3 in amino acids: CAWSGTGQGYTF. The CDR3 DNA follows: TGTGCCTGGAGTGGGACAGGGCAAGGCTACACCTTC. The chain recombines TRBV30 with TRBJ1-2, with 8 bases identical to TRBD1. The V and J ends lost 1 base and 8 bases, in that order; junction bases with no gene match: 3. CDR1 and CDR2 (germline): GTSNPN, SVGIG (reference sequence). CDR3 size: 12 residues. The full variable domain, in which reference TRBV30 and TRBJ1-2 provide the parts outside the CDR3, is SQTIHQWPATLVQPVGSPLSLECTVEGTSNPNLYWYRQAAGRGLQLLFYSVGIGQISSEVPQNLSASRPQDRQFILSSKKLLLSDSGFYLCAWSGTGQGYTFGSGTRLTVV.

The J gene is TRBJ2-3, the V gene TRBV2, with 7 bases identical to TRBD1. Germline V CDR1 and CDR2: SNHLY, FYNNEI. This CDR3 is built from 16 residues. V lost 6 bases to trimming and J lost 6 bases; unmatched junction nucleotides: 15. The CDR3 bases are TGTGCCAGCAGGGGACAGTTACGGACGACCAAGGATACGCAGTATTTT. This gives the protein CASRGQLRTTKDTQYF.